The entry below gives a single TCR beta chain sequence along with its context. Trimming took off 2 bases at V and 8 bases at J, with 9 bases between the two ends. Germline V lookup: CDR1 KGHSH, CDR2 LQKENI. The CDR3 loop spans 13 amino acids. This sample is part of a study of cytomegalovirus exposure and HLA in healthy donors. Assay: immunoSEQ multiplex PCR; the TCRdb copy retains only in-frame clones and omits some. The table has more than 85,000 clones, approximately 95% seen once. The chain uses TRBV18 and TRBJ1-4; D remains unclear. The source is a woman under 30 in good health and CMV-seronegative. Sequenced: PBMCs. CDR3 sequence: CASSPTSEEKLFF. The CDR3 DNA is TGTGCCAGCTCACCAACGAGTGAAGAAAAACTGTTTTTT.